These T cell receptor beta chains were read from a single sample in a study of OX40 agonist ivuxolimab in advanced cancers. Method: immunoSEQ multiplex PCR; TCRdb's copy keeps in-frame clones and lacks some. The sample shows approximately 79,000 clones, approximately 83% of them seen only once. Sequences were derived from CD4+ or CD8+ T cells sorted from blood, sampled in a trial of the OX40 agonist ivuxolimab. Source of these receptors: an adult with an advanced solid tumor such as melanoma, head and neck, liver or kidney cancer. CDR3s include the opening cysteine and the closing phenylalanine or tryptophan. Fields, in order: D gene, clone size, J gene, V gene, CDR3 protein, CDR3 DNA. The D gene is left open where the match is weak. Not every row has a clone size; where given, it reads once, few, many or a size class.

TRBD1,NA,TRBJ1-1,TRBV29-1,CSAPGQGTEAFF,TGCAGCGCCCCCGGACAGGGGACTGAAGCTTTCTTT
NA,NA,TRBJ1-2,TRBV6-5,CASSYAANYGYTF,TGTGCCAGCAGTTACGCAGCTAACTATGGCTACACCTTC
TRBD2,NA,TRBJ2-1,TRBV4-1,CASSQHGLAGEGEQFF,TGCGCCAGCAGCCAACACGGACTAGCGGGAGAGGGTGAGCAGTTCTTC
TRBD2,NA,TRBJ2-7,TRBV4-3,CASSQDGRGGAGYEQYF,TGCGCCAGCAGCCAGGACGGGAGGGGAGGGGCAGGCTACGAGCAGTACTTC
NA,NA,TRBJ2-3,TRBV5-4,CASSFESLGADTQYF,TGTGCCAGCAGCTTTGAATCTTTGGGGGCAGATACGCAGTATTTT
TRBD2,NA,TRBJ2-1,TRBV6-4,CASSRRSLAGGPNYNEQFF,TGTGCCAGCTCTCGGCGGTCTCTAGCGGGGGGCCCTAACTACAATGAGCAGTTCTTC
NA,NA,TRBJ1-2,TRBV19,CAGSSGTAKGYTF,TGTGCCGGAAGCTCCGGGACGGCTAAAGGCTACACCTTC
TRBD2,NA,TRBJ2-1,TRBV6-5,CASRGLAGGLNEQFF,TGTGCCAGCAGGGGTTTAGCGGGGGGGCTCAATGAGCAGTTCTTC
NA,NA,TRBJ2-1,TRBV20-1,CSASNIDEQFF,TGCAGTGCTAGCAATATTGATGAGCAGTTCTTC
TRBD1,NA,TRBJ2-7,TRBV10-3,CAISESGGQGFEQYF,TGTGCCATCAGTGAGTCAGGGGGACAGGGGTTCGAGCAGTACTTC
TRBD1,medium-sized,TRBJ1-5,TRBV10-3,CAISEPTGKENQPQHF,TGTGCCATCAGTGAGCCGACAGGGAAGGAAAATCAGCCCCAGCATTTT
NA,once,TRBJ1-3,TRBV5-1,CASSLPGNTIYF,TGCGCCAGCAGCTTGCCTGGAAACACCATATATTTT
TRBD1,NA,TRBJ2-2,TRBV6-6,CASIGQGIGGELFF,TGTGCCAGCATTGGACAGGGTATAGGCGGGGAGCTGTTTTTT
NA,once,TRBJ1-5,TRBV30,CAWSVRAGQPQHF,TGTGCCTGGAGTGTTAGGGCTGGTCAGCCCCAGCATTTT
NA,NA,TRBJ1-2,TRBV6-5,CASRGAGAGNYGYTF,TGTGCCAGCAGAGGGGCAGGGGCGGGGAACTATGGCTACACCTTC
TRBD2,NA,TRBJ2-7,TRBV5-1,CASRLAGGPPEQYF,TGCGCCAGCAGATTAGCGGGAGGGCCTCCCGAGCAGTACTTC
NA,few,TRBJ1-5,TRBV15,CATSREFGDQPQHF,TGTGCCACCAGCAGAGAGTTCGGAGATCAGCCCCAGCATTTT
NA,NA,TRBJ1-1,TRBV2,CASSREENTEAFF,TGTGCCAGCAGTAGAGAGGAGAACACTGAAGCTTTCTTT
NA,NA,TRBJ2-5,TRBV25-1,CASRHTRDYQETQYF,TGTGCCAGCAGACACACCCGGGACTACCAAGAGACCCAGTACTTC
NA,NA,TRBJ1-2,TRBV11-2,CASSLDAAGRYGYTF,TGTGCCAGCAGCTTAGATGCGGCAGGGCGCTATGGCTACACCTTC
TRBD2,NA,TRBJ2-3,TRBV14,CASSQGGLAGVPDTQYF,TGTGCCAGCAGCCAGGGGGGACTAGCGGGAGTCCCAGATACGCAGTATTTT
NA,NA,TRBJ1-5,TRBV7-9,CASSLEGGDQPQHF,TGTGCCAGCAGCTTAGAGGGAGGGGATCAGCCCCAGCATTTT
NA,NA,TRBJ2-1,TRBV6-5,CASSYSMVNEQFF,TGTGCCAGCAGTTACTCGATGGTAAATGAGCAGTTCTTC
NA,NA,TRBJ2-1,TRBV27,CASRYGPAYNEQFF,TGTGCCAGCAGGTATGGCCCGGCCTACAATGAGCAGTTCTTC
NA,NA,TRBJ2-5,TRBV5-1,CASRPAPRDQETQYF,TGCGCCAGCAGACCGGCCCCGCGGGATCAAGAGACCCAGTACTTC